The 8 T cell receptor beta chains below were found in one sample sequenced in a study of cytomegalovirus exposure and HLA in healthy donors (dated by TCRdb to between 2016 and 2019). Library preparation was by the immunoSEQ multiplex PCR assay. For the multiplex PCR, a mixture combining 60 forward primers for TCR Vbeta segments and 13 reverse primers for TCR Jbeta segments was used. TCRdb's version of the immuneACCESS table is confined to in-frame rearrangements and falls short of the full clone set. An unresolved V gene accounts for under half of the shortfall where checked; the remainder is of unknown origin. This sample is represented by around 140,000 clones; 77% of them were singletons. 0.8% to 0.95% of the sample comes from the top ten. The specimen was PBMCs. The receptors derive from an older woman in good health and CMV-seronegative.

The chain employs TRBV29-1 and TRBJ2-7; TRBD1 might be the D (5 bases). V was trimmed by 6 bases and J by 3 bases, leaving 12 bases between them. The germline CDR1 and CDR2 sequences are SQVTM and ANQGSEA. The CDR3 runs 12 residues. DNA for the CDR3: TGCAGCGTACAGGACCTGTTCTACGAGCAGTACTTC. It specifies CSVQDLFYEQYF.

The chain couples TRBV19 to TRBJ2-7, with 7 bases fitting TRBD2. V shed 4 bases, J shed 4 bases, and the junction held 4 bases outside the gene matches. CDR3 length: 13 residues. CDR1 and CDR2 from the germline V gene are LNHDA and SQIVND (reference sequence). The CDR3 protein is CASSSGSRYEQYF. The CDR3 DNA reads TGTGCCAGTAGTAGCGGGAGCAGGTACGAGCAGTACTTC.

A few counts support this clone. This chain joins TRBV4-1 and TRBJ2-5; TRBD1 matches at 7 bases. The J call could be wrong; TRBJ2-7 is a better fit for the DNA end. Germline CDR1 reads MGHRA; CDR2 reads YSYEKL. The CDR3 has 15 amino acids. The CDR3 spells CASSREDRVAHEQYF. DNA for the CDR3: TGCGCCAGCAGCCGAGAAGACAGGGTGGCCCACGAGCAGTACTTC.

This clone showed up just a few times. The chain is built from TRBV6-6 and TRBJ2-2; TRBD1 might be the D (5 bases). Germline V gene data show CDR1 as MNHNY and CDR2 as SVGAGI (reference sequence). The V gene lost 6 bases and the J gene lost 1 base, with 15 bases spanning the gap. This CDR3 spans 16 amino acids. The DNA for the CDR3 is TGTGCCAGCAGACCCGACAGCCCAATGAACACCGGGGAGCTGTTTTTT. Protein: CASRPDSPMNTGELFF.

About this clone: One junction end disagrees with the germline gene, perhaps due to a read error. The rearrangement links TRBV7-7 to TRBJ2-2; D gene unclear. This CDR3 is 13 amino acids long. CDR1 and CDR2 (germline): SSHAT, FNYEAQ (reference sequence). The CDR3 nucleotides read TGTGCTAGCAGCTTAGACGGTACCGGGGAGCTGTTTTTT. It yields the protein CASSLDGTGELFF.

The V gene is TRBV2, the J gene TRBJ2-3; D remains unclear. Germline loops: CDR1 SNHLY, CDR2 FYNNEI. The CDR3 runs 16 residues. V was trimmed by 3 bases and J by 1 base, leaving 14 bases between them. The CDR3 coding sequence is TGTGCCAGCAGTGAGCGACTGGGTTTCCGCACAGATACGCAGTATTTT. It yields the protein CASSERLGFRTDTQYF. The full variable domain, in which reference TRBV2 and TRBJ2-3 provide the parts outside the CDR3, is EPEVTQTPSHQVTQMGQEVILRCVPISNHLYFYWYRQILGQKVEFLVSFYNNEISEKSEIFDDQFSVERPDGSNFTLKIRSTKLEDSAMYFCASSERLGFRTDTQYFGPGTRLTVL.

The chain carries TRBV4-1 and TRBJ1-6; D possibly corresponds to TRBD1 (6 bases). This CDR3 spans 18 amino acids. With 0 bases removed from V and 0 bases from J, the gap between germline ends came to 12 bases. The germline V gene encodes CDR1 MGHRA and CDR2 YSYEKL. The CDR3 region has the DNA TGCGCCAGCAGCCAAGATCCAGGGGATTCCTCCTATAATTCACCCCTCCACTTT. Encoded protein: CASSQDPGDSSYNSPLHF.

The chain uses TRBV6-1 and TRBJ2-1; 9 bases are shared with TRBD1. V trimming: 4 bases; J trimming: 8 bases; junction bases outside the gene matches: 9. The CDR3 is made up of 15 amino acids. The germline V gene has CDR1 MNHNS and CDR2 SASEGT. The CDR3 reads CASSVFGQGSDEQFF. CDR3 DNA: TGTGCCAGCAGTGTCTTCGGACAGGGGTCGGATGAGCAGTTCTTC.